These 28 T cell receptor beta chains were sequenced from one sample in a study of molecular identifiers for immune sequencing clone quantification. MiXCR, run by TCRdb on the PCR reads, gives a single entry per CDR3 protein. The table lists tens of thousands of distinct CDR3 sequences, roughly a fifth of them singletons. Sequenced input: naive CD8+ T cells from blood, with Jurkat cell RNA spiked in. Subset noted: FACS-sorted CD8+CD4-CCR7+CD45RA+ naive T cells. The receptors stem from a human donor in good health. Some libraries in this study had Jurkat cell RNA spiked in.

This clonotype was counted many times. The V and J genes are TRBV7-9 and TRBJ2-5, with 8 bases aligning to TRBD2. Unmatched junction bases numbered 6, after V lost 2 bases and J lost 1 base. CDR3 length: 16 amino acids. CDR1 and CDR2 (germline): SEHNR, FQNEAQ (reference sequence). In nucleotides, the CDR3 is TGTGCCAGCAGCTTAATCGCTAGCGGGCCCCAAGAGACCCAGTACTTC. Encoded protein: CASSLIASGPQETQYF.

This clonotype has a count of ten or more. This chain connects TRBV19 to TRBJ2-1, with TRBD2 matching over 8 bases. The CDR3 is 15 amino acids. V lost 0 bases, J lost 5 bases, and 3 bases stayed unmatched. Germline values: CDR1 LNHDA, CDR2 SQIVND (reference sequence). CDR3 DNA sequence: TGTGCCAGTAGTATAGAGCTAGCGGGCGACAATGAGCAGTTCTTC. Translation: CASSIELAGDNEQFF.

The rearrangement joins TRBV12-3 or TRBV12-4 to TRBJ2-4, with 9 bases fitting TRBD1. V gave up 8 bases and J gave up 8 bases; unmatched junction bases: 7. The CDR3 is 13 residues long. The CDR3 bases are TGTGCCAGCGGGGACAGGGCGGTGGACATTCAGTACTTC. As protein: CASGDRAVDIQYF.

This clonotype counts as medium-sized. The chain uses TRBV20-1 and TRBJ2-3; 14 bases align to TRBD2. The germline V gene encodes CDR1 DFQATT and CDR2 SNEGSKA (reference sequence). J gave up 0 bases and V 5 bases, and 7 bases lay outside the gene matches. The CDR3 runs 17 residues. The CDR3 loop reads CSASSGLAGESTDTQYF. CDR3 in DNA: TGCAGTGCTTCCTCGGGACTAGCGGGAGAAAGCACAGATACGCAGTATTTT.

The chain has TRBV7-8 and TRBJ1-5, with D uncertain. V lost 1 base and J 7 bases, leaving 8 bases between the germline ends. Germline V gene data show CDR1 as SGHVS and CDR2 as FQNEAQ. The CDR3 extends over 13 amino acids. CDR3 amino acids: CASSLGVLQPQHF. In nucleotides, the CDR3 is TGTGCCAGCAGCTTAGGGGTCTTACAGCCCCAGCATTTT.

The gene calls are TRBV12-3 or TRBV12-4 and TRBJ2-5; D may be TRBD2 (6 bases). The CDR3 contains 15 residues. V dropped 8 bases and J dropped 5 bases, with 21 bases sitting between them. DNA for the CDR3: TGTGCCAGCCAAGTTGGAGGGCCCTCTGGGGAGACCCAGTACTTC. This encodes CASQVGGPSGETQYF.

This clonotype turned up a few times. The rearrangement links TRBV5-6 to TRBJ2-7; 9 nucleotides match TRBD2. CDR3 size: 15 residues. The junction had 6 bases not matched to a gene; V was cut back by 0 bases and J by 5 bases. Germline CDR1 reads SGHDT; CDR2 reads YYEEEE. The CDR3 sequence is CASSLERRLADEQYF. The DNA for the CDR3 is TGTGCCAGCAGCTTGGAACGGAGACTAGCGGACGAGCAGTACTTC.

There are many counts of this clonotype. V and J are TRBV4-2 and TRBJ2-4, with D perhaps TRBD1 or TRBD2 (5 bases each). V lost 1 base to trimming and J lost 12 bases, with 25 bases between them. The CDR3 is made up of 17 amino acids. Germline V gene sequence: CDR1 LGHNA, CDR2 YNFKEQ. DNA for the CDR3: TGTGCCAGCAGCCAAGGGGTTAGGAAACAGGAGGTAGACAGTCAGTACTTC. This gives the protein CASSQGVRKQEVDSQYF.

This clonotype was counted at least ten times. The J gene is TRBJ1-3, the V gene TRBV4-1, with D uncertain. This CDR3 contains 18 residues. In germline, CDR1 is MGHRA, CDR2 YSYEKL. Trimming removed 3 bases at V and 0 bases at J, with 18 bases between. The CDR3 sequence: CASSHDLRRTDSGNTIYF. The CDR3 bases are TGCGCCAGCAGCCATGACCTACGAAGGACCGACTCTGGAAACACCATATATTTT.

This clonotype has only a few counts. One end of the junction varies from germline; a read error may be responsible. The chain links TRBV11-2 to TRBJ2-7; weak D call: TRBD2 (6 bases). CDR3 size: 14 residues. The germline V gene encodes CDR1 SGHAT and CDR2 FQNNGV. In nucleotides, the CDR3 is TGTGCCTGCAGCTATTACCCACCGGGGGACGAGCAGTACTTC. This codes for CACSYYPPGDEQYF.

At least ten counts were recorded for this clonotype. The chain combines TRBV9 with TRBJ2-1; D might be TRBD2 (6 bases). Germline-derived CDR1 and CDR2 are SGDLS and YYNGEE. Trimming stripped 4 bases from V and 6 bases from J, with 14 bases between. The CDR3 is 14 amino acids. The CDR3 reads CASSPTDYGNEQFF. For the CDR3, the DNA is TGTGCCAGCAGCCCTACGGACTACGGCAATGAGCAGTTCTTC.

This clonotype was seen repeatedly, ten times or more. The chain uses TRBV27 and TRBJ2-5, with TRBD2 identical over 11 bases. CDR1 and CDR2 from the germline V gene are MNHEY and SMNVEV (reference sequence). There are 17 residues in the CDR3. With 1 base clipped from V and 4 bases from J, the junction kept 8 bases outside the gene matches. The DNA for the CDR3 is TGTGCCAGCAGTTTATTGAGGCTAGCGGGAGGTGTAGAGACCCAGTACTTC. Encoded protein: CASSLLRLAGGVETQYF.

Notes on this clonotype: This clone may be a read error of a much larger clone one base away. The gene calls are TRBV12-3 or TRBV12-4 and TRBJ1-2; 7 bases agree with TRBD1. The V gene end was trimmed by 7 bases and the J gene end by 3 bases; junction bases not matched to a gene: 8. The CDR3 covers 14 residues. CDR3 in amino acids: CASTITGVYYGYTF. The DNA for the CDR3 is TGTGCCAGCACTATCACAGGGGTCTACTATGGCTACACCTTC.

The CDR3 protein is CASNNRGTGSEQYF. In nucleotides, the CDR3 is TGTGCCAGCAATAACAGGGGAACGGGATCCGAGCAGTACTTC. V is TRBV28 and J is TRBJ2-7; 7 positions match TRBD1. This CDR3 comprises 14 residues. Per germline, CDR1 MDHEN and CDR2 SYDVKM. V was clipped by 7 bases and J by 6 bases; unmatched bases: 12.

The table lists this clonotype with many counts. This sequence joins TRBV4-3 and TRBJ2-1; 7 bases are shared with TRBD2. The CDR3 covers 17 residues. V dropped 2 bases and J dropped 5; count of bases not matched to a gene: 12. CDR1 and CDR2 from the germline V gene are LGHNA and YSLEER. The CDR3 DNA follows: TGCGCCAGCAGCCAAATAAGAACCGGGACTATAGACAATGAGCAGTTCTTC. Translation gives CASSQIRTGTIDNEQFF.

This clonotype was observed many times. J is TRBJ2-3 and V is TRBV10-3; TRBD2 agrees at 15 bases. CDR1 ENHRY and CDR2 SYGVKD come from the germline V gene. The CDR3 is made up of 14 amino acids. The CDR3 is CAIGLAGGQDTQYF. In nucleotides, the CDR3 is TGTGCAATAGGACTAGCGGGAGGGCAAGATACGCAGTATTTT.

This clonotype is medium-sized by share. The V call is TRBV7-4, the J call TRBJ2-3; no clear D. Trimming stripped 5 bases from V and 6 bases from J, with 15 bases between. The CDR3 is 14 amino acids. CDR1 SGHVT and CDR2 SQSDAQ come from the germline V gene. CDR3 region: CASSNTYHPDTQYF. The CDR3 DNA reads as TGTGCCAGCAGCAATACCTACCACCCTGATACGCAGTATTTT.

Many counts were recorded for this clonotype. This chain links TRBV2 with TRBJ2-1; tentative D call: TRBD1 (6 bases). Germline V lookup: CDR1 SNHLY, CDR2 FYNNEI. V lost 7 bases and J lost 6, with 13 bases in between. This CDR3 has 13 amino acids. CDR3 sequence (DNA): TGTGCCAGCAATCACAGGGCTCTCAATGAGCAGTTCTTC. The encoded protein is CASNHRALNEQFF. Looking up the rest from reference TRBV2 and TRBJ2-1 gives the full variable domain: EPEVTQTPSHQVTQMGQEVILRCVPISNHLYFYWYRQILGQKVEFLVSFYNNEISEKSEIFDDQFSVERPDGSNFTLKIRSTKLEDSAMYFCASNHRALNEQFFGPGTRLTVL.

This clonotype was seen repeatedly, ten times or more. The chain couples TRBV4-1 to TRBJ2-1; 8 bases fit TRBD2. J was trimmed by 4 bases and V by 3 bases; bases with no gene match: 14. Germline values: CDR1 MGHRA, CDR2 YSYEKL. There are 18 residues in the CDR3. CDR3 loop: CASSQGALDGRDYNEQFF. The CDR3 coding sequence is TGCGCCAGCAGCCAGGGGGCGTTGGACGGGAGGGATTACAATGAGCAGTTCTTC.

This clonotype was picked up many times. The chain couples TRBV7-9 to TRBJ1-4, with D perhaps matching TRBD1 (5 bases). The ends were cut back, 5 bases at V and 3 bases at J, with 19 bases in the middle. Germline V lookup: CDR1 SEHNR, CDR2 FQNEAQ (reference sequence). CDR3 length: 17 residues. CDR3 DNA sequence: TGTGCCAGCAGCCCGAAAACCGCGGGGCAGGCTAATGAAAAACTGTTTTTT. This sequence encodes CASSPKTAGQANEKLFF.

This clonotype was recorded many times. The gene calls are TRBV19 and TRBJ2-7; TRBD2 aligns across 7 bases. CDR1 and CDR2 from the germline V gene are LNHDA and SQIVND (reference sequence). The trim removed 3 bases at V and 5 bases at J, leaving 10 bases unmatched. The CDR3 runs to 15 residues. In DNA form, the CDR3 reads TGTGCCAGTAGTATGTCCGGGACTATATCTAACGAGCAGTACTTC. The encoded protein is CASSMSGTISNEQYF.

This clonotype has ten or more counts. The chain is built from TRBV6-2 or TRBV6-3 and TRBJ2-5; a possible D gene is TRBD2 (6 bases). This CDR3 region has 14 residues. V was shortened by 1 base and J by 4 bases, with 10 bases between the two germline ends. Per germline, CDR1 MNHEY and CDR2 SVGEGT. CDR3 DNA: TGTGCCAGCAGTTACTTCGGGGGTCGAGAGACCCAGTACTTC. Translating gives CASSYFGGRETQYF.

This clonotype showed up many times. The chain employs TRBV6-2 or TRBV6-3 and TRBJ1-5; D unclear. From germline, CDR1 is MNHEY and CDR2 SVGEGT. The CDR3 consists of 14 residues. Deletions cut 2 bases from V and 0 bases from J, with 5 bases between. This chain's CDR3 is CASSYPDSNQPQHF. CDR3 bases: TGTGCCAGCAGTTACCCGGATAGCAATCAGCCCCAGCATTTT.

This clonotype was seen repeatedly, ten times or more. The J gene is TRBJ2-3, the V gene TRBV4-3; D uncertain. Germline loops: CDR1 LGHNA, CDR2 YSLEER. Trimming took 0 bases from V and 5 from J, leaving 6 bases between them. This CDR3 has 13 residues. The DNA of the CDR3 is TGCGCCAGCAGCCAAGATCTTATAGATACGCAGTATTTT. Amino acids: CASSQDLIDTQYF.

In this sample, this clonotype turned up many times. V gene TRBV19 combines with J gene TRBJ1-2, with D perhaps matching TRBD1 (5 bases). Trimming left V 7 bases short and J 2 bases short, with 8 bases between. The CDR3 extends over 12 amino acids. Germline V gene lookup returns CDR1 LNHDA and CDR2 SQIVND (reference sequence). CDR3 residues: CASITGNYGYTF. In DNA, the CDR3 is TGTGCCAGTATCACAGGAAACTATGGCTACACCTTC.

Of note for this clonotype: The junction does not match germline at one end; this may be a read error. The chain joins TRBV7-9 to TRBJ1-1; 9 nucleotides line up with TRBD1. Germline V gene lookup returns CDR1 SEHNR and CDR2 FQNEAQ (reference sequence). The CDR3 loop spans 15 amino acids. DNA of the CDR3: TGTGCCGGCAGTTGGGGACAGGGAAAAAACACTGAAGCTTTCTTT. Translated: CAGSWGQGKNTEAFF.

This clonotype was observed a handful of times. The chain couples TRBV27 to TRBJ2-7, with 9 bases that match TRBD1. The germline V gene has CDR1 MNHEY and CDR2 SMNVEV (reference sequence). The trim removed 6 bases at V and 3 bases at J, leaving 12 bases unmatched. This CDR3 is built from 16 residues. The CDR3 loop reads CASSSIGGQGYYEQYF. CDR3 sequence (DNA): TGTGCCAGCAGCTCTATAGGCGGACAGGGGTACTACGAGCAGTACTTC.

This clonotype was detected many times. This chain uses TRBV20-1 with TRBJ2-7; the D gene could be TRBD1 or TRBD2 (5 bases each). The CDR3 sequence is 16 residues long. Trimming left V 5 bases short and J 3 bases short, with 23 bases between. Germline V gives CDR1 DFQATT, CDR2 SNEGSKA (reference sequence). As DNA, the CDR3 is TGCAGTGCTTCGGATTGGGGGAAAATAAGTCTCTACGAGCAGTACTTC. The encoded protein is CSASDWGKISLYEQYF.